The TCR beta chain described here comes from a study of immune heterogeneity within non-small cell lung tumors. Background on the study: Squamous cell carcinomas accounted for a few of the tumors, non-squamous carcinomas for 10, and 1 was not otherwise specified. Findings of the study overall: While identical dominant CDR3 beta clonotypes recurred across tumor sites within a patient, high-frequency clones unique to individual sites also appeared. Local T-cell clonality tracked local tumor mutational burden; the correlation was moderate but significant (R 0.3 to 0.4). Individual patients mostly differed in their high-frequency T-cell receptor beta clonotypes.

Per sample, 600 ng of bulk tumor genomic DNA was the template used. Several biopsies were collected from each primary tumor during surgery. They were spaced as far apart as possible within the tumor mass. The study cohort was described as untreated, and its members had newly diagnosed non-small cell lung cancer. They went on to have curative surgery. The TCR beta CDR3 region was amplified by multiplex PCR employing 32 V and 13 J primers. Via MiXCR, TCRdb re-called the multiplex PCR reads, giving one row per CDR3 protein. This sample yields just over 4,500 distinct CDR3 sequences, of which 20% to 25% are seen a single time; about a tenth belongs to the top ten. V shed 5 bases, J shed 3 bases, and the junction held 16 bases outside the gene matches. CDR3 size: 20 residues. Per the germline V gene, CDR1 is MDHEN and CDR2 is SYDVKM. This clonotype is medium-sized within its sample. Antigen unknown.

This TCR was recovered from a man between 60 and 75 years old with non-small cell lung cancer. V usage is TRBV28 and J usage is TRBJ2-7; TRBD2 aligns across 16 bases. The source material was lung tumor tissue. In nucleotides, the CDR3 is TGTGCCAGCAGTCGCCCCGGGACTAGCGGGAGGGTTGGTCCTGGCTACGAGCAGTACTTC. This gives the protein CASSRPGTSGRVGPGYEQYF.